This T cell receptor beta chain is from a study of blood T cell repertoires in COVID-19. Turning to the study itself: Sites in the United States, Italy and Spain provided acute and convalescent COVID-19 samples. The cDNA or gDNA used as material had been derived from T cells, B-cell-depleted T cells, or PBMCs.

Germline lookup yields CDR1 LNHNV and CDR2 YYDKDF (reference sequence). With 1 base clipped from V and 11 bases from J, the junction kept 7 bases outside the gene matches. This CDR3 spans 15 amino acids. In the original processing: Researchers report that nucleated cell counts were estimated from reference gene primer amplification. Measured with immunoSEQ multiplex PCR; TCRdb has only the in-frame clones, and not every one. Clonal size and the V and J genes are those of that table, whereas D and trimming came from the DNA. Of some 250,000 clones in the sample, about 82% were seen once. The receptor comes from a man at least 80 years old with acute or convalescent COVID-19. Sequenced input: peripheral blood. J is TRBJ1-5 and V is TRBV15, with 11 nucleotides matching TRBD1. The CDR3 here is CATSRGGDRGAAQHF. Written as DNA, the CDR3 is TGTGCCACCAGCAGAGGAGGGGACAGGGGGGCGGCCCAGCATTTT. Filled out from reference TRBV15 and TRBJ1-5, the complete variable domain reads DAMVIQNPRYQVTQFGKPVTLSCSQTLNHNVMYWYQQKSSQAPKLLFHYYDKDFNNEADTPDNFQSRRPNTSFCFLDIRSPGLGDTAMYLCATSRGGDRGAAQHFGDGTRLSIL.